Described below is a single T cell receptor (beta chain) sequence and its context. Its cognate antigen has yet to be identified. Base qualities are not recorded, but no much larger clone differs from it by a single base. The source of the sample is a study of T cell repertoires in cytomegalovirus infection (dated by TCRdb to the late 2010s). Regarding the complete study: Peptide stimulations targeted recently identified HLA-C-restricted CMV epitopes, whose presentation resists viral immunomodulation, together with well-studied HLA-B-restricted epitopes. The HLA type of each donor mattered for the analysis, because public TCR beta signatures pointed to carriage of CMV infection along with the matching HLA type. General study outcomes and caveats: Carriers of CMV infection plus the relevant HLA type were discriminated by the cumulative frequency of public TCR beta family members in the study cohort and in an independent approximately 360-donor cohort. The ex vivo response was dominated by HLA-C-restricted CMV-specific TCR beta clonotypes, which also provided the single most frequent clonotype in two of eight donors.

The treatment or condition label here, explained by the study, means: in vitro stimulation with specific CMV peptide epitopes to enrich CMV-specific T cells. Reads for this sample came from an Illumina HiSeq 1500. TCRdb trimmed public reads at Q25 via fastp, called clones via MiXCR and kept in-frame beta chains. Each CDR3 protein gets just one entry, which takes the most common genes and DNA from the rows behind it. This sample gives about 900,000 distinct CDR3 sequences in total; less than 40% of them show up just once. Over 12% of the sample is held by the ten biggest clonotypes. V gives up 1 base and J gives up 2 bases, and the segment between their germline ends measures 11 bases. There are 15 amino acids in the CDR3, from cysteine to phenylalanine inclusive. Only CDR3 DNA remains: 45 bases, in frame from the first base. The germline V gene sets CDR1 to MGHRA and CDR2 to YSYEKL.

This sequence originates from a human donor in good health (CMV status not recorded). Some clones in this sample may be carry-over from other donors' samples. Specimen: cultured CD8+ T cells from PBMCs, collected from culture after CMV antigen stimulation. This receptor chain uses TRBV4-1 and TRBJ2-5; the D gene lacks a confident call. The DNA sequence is TGCGCCAGCAGCCAAGTTGAGAGCTGGCAAGAGACCCAGTACTTC. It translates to CASSQVESWQETQYF.